This T cell receptor beta chain was sequenced during a study of cytomegalovirus exposure and HLA in healthy donors. Across the whole study: The Caucasian-associated ancestry cluster held around 81% of 398 genotyped donors. Study-wide results and limits: Rarity held for most TCR sequences, but there were some public TCRs that occurred in many donors. The study had only CMV serostatus as immune exposure information.

Germline CDR1 and CDR2: SQVTM and ANQGSEA. This CDR3 region has 14 residues. On this clone: Antigen specificity is unknown.

With 60 Vbeta and 13 Jbeta primers, the PCR was carried out. Here immunoSEQ multiplex PCR was the method, and the copy in TCRdb shows in-frame clones only, minus some. The sample yields tens of thousands of clones, around 81% seen once. Sequenced material: PBMCs. The chain carries TRBV29-1 and TRBJ2-5, with 8 positions matching TRBD1. TRBJ2-7 explains the end of the DNA better; the J call may be wrong. This receptor was obtained from a male donor in good health and CMV-seronegative. The CDR3 nucleotides are TGCAGCGTTTCCTCCCTTACAGGGGGGTACGAGCAGTACTTC. Its protein is CSVSSLTGGYEQYF.